This entry describes one T cell receptor beta chain. Its antigen is not known. These data originate in a study of T cell responses to AZD1222 COVID-19 vaccine. On the study more broadly: Second doses that came at about 4 or about 12 weeks were put together. Study conclusions and caveats: Following two doses of AZD1222, Spike-specific TCR breadth and depth rose. Mostly white British, mostly female donors; authors suggested clonal diversity may be underestimated. Baseline testing showed seropositivity in only a handful of AZD1222 recipients.

Deletions cut 5 bases from V and 0 bases from J, with 7 bases between. The CDR3 is 13 amino acids. Germline V gives CDR1 SGHNT, CDR2 YENEEA. The table came from immunoSEQ multiplex PCR; TCRdb's copy has only in-frame clones and leaves some out. The data contain some 70,000 clones, about four fifths of them singletons. This sequence was found in an adult in good health. V gene TRBV11-3 combines with J gene TRBJ1-1; D possibly corresponds to TRBD1 (5 bases). The sample was peripheral blood, taken on day 0 of AZD1222 vaccination. The CDR3 coding sequence is TGTGCCAGCAGCCCGACAGTGAACACTGAAGCTTTCTTT. Its protein is CASSPTVNTEAFF.